The rows below give T cell receptor beta chains drawn from one sample of a study of T-cell reconstitution after alpha-beta-depleted transplantation in children. TCRdb analysed the PCR reads with MiXCR anew, one entry per CDR3 protein. Here the sample spans 400,000 to 500,000 distinct CDR3 sequences, about 11% being singletons. Sequenced here: PBMCs from the stem cell graft donor, sampled from the stem cell graft. The receptors were sampled from a human donor who donated a stem cell graft to a child with acute myeloid leukemia. Both conserved end residues are part of each CDR3. The D gene is left open where the match is weak. Some rows have no size entry. The others give once, few or many, or a class for an expanded clone.

. TRBJ2-3 TRBD2 TRBV5-1 CASSYGLAASTDTQYF TGCGCCAGCAGCTACGGACTAGCGGCTAGCACAGATACGCAGTATTTT
many TRBJ1-5 TRBD1 TRBV19 CASSIGRDRVHQPQHF TGTGCCAGTAGTATTGGGCGGGACAGGGTGCATCAGCCCCAGCATTTT
few TRBJ2-1 . TRBV7-3 CASSLLSGSYNEQFF TGTGCCAGCAGCTTATTATCGGGGTCCTACAATGAGCAGTTCTTC
few TRBJ2-1 . TRBV20-1 CSARMRGAYYNEQFF TGCAGTGCTAGGATGAGGGGGGCTTACTACAATGAGCAGTTCTTC
few TRBJ2-7 TRBD2 TRBV7-6 CASSPTSGDSYEQYF TGTGCCAGCAGCCCGACTAGCGGGGACTCCTACGAGCAGTACTTC
few TRBJ2-7 . TRBV12-3/TRBV12-4 CASSFKGAYEQYF TGTGCCAGCAGTTTTAAGGGAGCCTACGAGCAGTACTTC
. TRBJ2-7 TRBD1 TRBV18 CASSPLGQGGREQYF TGTGCCAGCTCACCACTGGGACAGGGAGGGCGCGAGCAGTACTTC
few TRBJ2-2 . TRBV12-3/TRBV12-4 CASTTGSGELFF TGTGCCAGCACGACAGGTAGCGGGGAGCTGTTTTTT
few TRBJ1-1 TRBD1 TRBV29-1 CSARTGGPQAFF TGCAGCGCCAGGACAGGGGGCCCCCAAGCTTTCTTT
. TRBJ2-1 TRBD2 TRBV7-2 CASSAGLAGWNEQFF TGTGCCAGCAGCGCGGGACTAGCGGGGTGGAATGAGCAGTTCTTC
. TRBJ2-5 TRBD1 TRBV10-2 CASSEGGTGEETQYF TGCGCCAGCAGTGAGGGAGGGACAGGAGAAGAGACCCAGTACTTC
few TRBJ2-7 . TRBV29-1 CSARSSSYEQYF TGCAGCGCCAGGTCAAGCTCCTACGAGCAGTACTTC
few TRBJ2-7 . TRBV5-1 CASSLDVRSGTYEQYF TGCGCCAGCAGCTTGGACGTCAGAAGTGGAACCTACGAGCAGTACTTC
. TRBJ2-3 . TRBV10-3 CAISEGKGQDTQYF TGTGCCATCAGTGAAGGAAAGGGGCAAGATACGCAGTATTTT
few TRBJ2-7 TRBD2 TRBV5-1 CASSLAQREIRNEQYF TGCGCCAGCAGCTTAGCTCAGCGGGAGATACGGAACGAGCAGTACTTC
few TRBJ2-7 TRBD1 TRBV6-1 CASRGDRVPSYEQYF TGTGCCAGCAGGGGGGACAGGGTACCGTCCTACGAGCAGTACTTC
few TRBJ1-1 . TRBV7-2 CASSPGPGTEAFF TGTGCCAGCAGCCCAGGGCCGGGCACTGAAGCTTTCTTT
few TRBJ2-3 . TRBV7-2 CASSPAGPSRTDTQYF TGTGCCAGCAGCCCTGCGGGTCCTAGCCGCACAGATACGCAGTATTTT
. TRBJ2-5 . TRBV5-1 CASSRTNTETQYF TGCGCCAGCAGCCGAACAAATACTGAGACCCAGTACTTC
. TRBJ1-2 TRBD1 TRBV6-1 CASSGQGARDYGYTF TGTGCCAGCAGTGGACAGGGGGCGCGGGACTATGGCTACACCTTC
. TRBJ2-1 . TRBV5-1 CASSLSSGANEQFF TGCGCCAGCAGCTTGTCCTCAGGGGCCAATGAGCAGTTCTTC
few TRBJ2-5 . TRBV3-1 CASSHPRGTHQETQYF TGTGCCAGCAGCCACCCTCGCGGGACACACCAAGAGACCCAGTACTTC
many TRBJ2-3 TRBD2 TRBV7-3 CASSSGLAGDTQYF TGTGCCAGCAGCTCCGGACTAGCGGGGGATACGCAGTATTTT
. TRBJ1-2 TRBD1 TRBV5-1 CASSPLGQGVLNYGYTF TGCGCCAGCAGCCCCCTGGGACAGGGGGTTCTTAACTATGGCTACACCTTC
many TRBJ2-1 . TRBV6-1 CASSVVPYNEQFF TGTGCCAGCAGTGTCGTACCTTACAATGAGCAGTTCTTC
. TRBJ2-7 TRBD1 TRBV6-1 CASSEVGQGAYEQYF TGTGCCAGCAGTGAAGTTGGACAGGGGGCGTACGAGCAGTACTTC
many TRBJ1-5 TRBD1 TRBV6-1 CASRRTGSPYSNQPQHF TGTGCCAGCAGAAGGACAGGGAGCCCTTATAGCAATCAGCCCCAGCATTTT
. TRBJ2-4 . TRBV9 CASSVEAGVKNIQYF TGTGCCAGCAGCGTAGAGGCAGGGGTCAAAAACATTCAGTACTTC
few TRBJ2-2 . TRBV18 CASSPPSSGTGELFF TGTGCCAGCTCACCACCCTCGTCAGGGACCGGGGAGCTGTTTTTT
. TRBJ2-1 . TRBV4-1 CASSSLAVASYNEQFF TGCGCCAGCAGCTCATTGGCGGTAGCATCGTACAATGAGCAGTTCTTC
few TRBJ2-2 . TRBV15 CATSQRGTGELFF TGTGCCACCAGCCAAAGGGGGACCGGGGAGCTGTTTTTT
. TRBJ1-5 . TRBV5-8 CASSSYSQGLHNQPQHF TGTGCCAGCAGCTCCTACTCACAGGGTCTCCACAATCAGCCCCAGCATTTT
once TRBJ1-1 TRBD1 TRBV6-1 CASRDPGQGDTEAFF TGTGCCAGCAGGGATCCTGGACAGGGGGACACTGAAGCTTTCTTT
. TRBJ1-1 . TRBV20-1 CSARRGPANTEAFF TGCAGTGCCCGTAGAGGGCCAGCCAACACTGAAGCTTTCTTT
few TRBJ2-2 . TRBV29-1 CSIPSGSQNTGELFF TGCAGCATCCCCTCGGGGAGTCAGAACACCGGGGAGCTGTTTTTT
few TRBJ2-1 TRBD2 TRBV5-1 CASSSNIPGLAIYNEQFF TGCGCCAGCAGCTCAAATATTCCGGGACTAGCAATTTACAATGAGCAGTTCTTC
many TRBJ1-5 . TRBV5-1 CASSLAGSNQPQHF TGTGCCAGCAGCTTAGCGGGGAGCAATCAGCCCCAGCATTTT
few TRBJ2-5 TRBD1 TRBV5-1 CASSQDRVQETQYF TGCGCCAGCAGCCAGGACAGGGTTCAGGAGACCCAGTACTTC
few TRBJ2-3 TRBD2 TRBV9 CASSVVALGTSGEFTDTQYF TGTGCCAGCAGCGTAGTGGCGTTGGGAACTAGCGGGGAGTTCACAGATACGCAGTATTTT
. TRBJ2-6 . TRBV12-3/TRBV12-4 CASSLRAIGQTRGANVLTF TGTGCCAGCAGTTTAAGGGCCATCGGACAGACGCGTGGGGCCAACGTCCTGACTTTC
. TRBJ2-1 TRBD2 TRBV4-2 CAMSPGSGSYNEQFF TGTGCCATGAGCCCCGGTAGCGGGAGTTACAATGAGCAGTTCTTC
few TRBJ2-1 TRBD2 TRBV12-3/TRBV12-4 CASSLGTSGRYNEQFF TGTGCCAGCAGTTTAGGGACTAGCGGGAGGTATAATGAGCAGTTCTTC
. TRBJ2-5 TRBD2 TRBV28 CASSSSGEGLETQYF TGTGCCAGCAGCTCCTCTGGGGAGGGGTTGGAGACCCAGTACTTC
. TRBJ1-4 . TRBV20-1 CSARDGTTTNEKLFF TGCAGTGCTAGAGATGGGACAACAACTAATGAAAAACTGTTTTTT
many TRBJ1-4 . TRBV4-3 CASSQARTLVEKLFF TGCGCCAGCAGCCAAGCGCGCACCTTGGTTGAAAAACTGTTTTTT
few TRBJ2-3 TRBD2 TRBV7-8 CASSSGQRGGTDTQYF TGTGCCAGCAGCTCGGGTCAGCGGGGCGGCACAGATACGCAGTATTTT
. TRBJ2-1 TRBD1 TRBV5-4 CASSLGAGGGPYNEQFF TGTGCCAGCAGCTTGGGGGCAGGGGGCGGTCCCTACAATGAGCAGTTCTTC
few TRBJ2-4 . TRBV5-5 CASSPAGYGGPVIQYF TGTGCCAGCAGCCCTGCAGGGTATGGGGGTCCCGTCATTCAGTACTTC
. TRBJ2-7 . TRBV12-5 CAGAWDYEQYF TGTGCTGGTGCCTGGGACTACGAGCAGTACTTC
few TRBJ2-2 TRBD2 TRBV12-3/TRBV12-4 CASSLAGAGGELFF TGTGCCAGCAGCCTAGCGGGGGCCGGCGGGGAGCTGTTTTTT
. TRBJ2-6 . TRBV20-1 CSAQEASGANVLTF TGCAGTGCCCAGGAAGCGTCTGGGGCCAACGTCCTGACTTTC
. TRBJ1-1 . TRBV9 CASSVGGTQTEAFF TGTGCCAGCAGCGTAGGTGGGACGCAAACTGAAGCTTTCTTT
. TRBJ2-3 . TRBV12-5 CASALGRGRTDTQYF TGTGCTAGTGCCTTGGGGCGGGGGCGCACAGATACGCAGTATTTT
many TRBJ2-3 TRBD2 TRBV6-5 CASSFLTSGRSDTQYF TGTGCCAGCAGTTTTCTGACTAGCGGGAGATCGGATACGCAGTATTTT
. TRBJ2-5 . TRBV12-3/TRBV12-4 CASSLNDRETQYF TGTGCCAGCAGTTTAAATGATCGGGAGACCCAGTACTTC